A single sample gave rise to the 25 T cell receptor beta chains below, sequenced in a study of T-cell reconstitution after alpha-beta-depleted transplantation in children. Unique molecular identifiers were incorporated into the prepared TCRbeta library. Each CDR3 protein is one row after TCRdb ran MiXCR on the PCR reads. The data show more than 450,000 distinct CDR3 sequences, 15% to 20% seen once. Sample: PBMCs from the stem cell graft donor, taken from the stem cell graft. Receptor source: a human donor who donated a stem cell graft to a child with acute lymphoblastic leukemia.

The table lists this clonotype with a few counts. CDR3 nucleotides: TGTGCCAGCAGTTTAAAGGACGGACTGACAATCACCGGGGAGCTGTTTTTT. Its translation: CASSLKDGLTITGELFF. The chain couples TRBV12-3 or TRBV12-4 to TRBJ2-2; tentative D call: TRBD2 (5 bases). V was clipped by 2 bases and J by 4 bases, with 17 bases between them. The CDR3 is 17 amino acids.

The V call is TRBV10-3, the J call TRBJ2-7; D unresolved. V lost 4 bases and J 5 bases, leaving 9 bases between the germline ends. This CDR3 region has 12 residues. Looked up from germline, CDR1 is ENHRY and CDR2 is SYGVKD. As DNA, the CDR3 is TGTGCCATCAGTGCCGATTCGCACGAGCAGTACTTC. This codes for CAISADSHEQYF.

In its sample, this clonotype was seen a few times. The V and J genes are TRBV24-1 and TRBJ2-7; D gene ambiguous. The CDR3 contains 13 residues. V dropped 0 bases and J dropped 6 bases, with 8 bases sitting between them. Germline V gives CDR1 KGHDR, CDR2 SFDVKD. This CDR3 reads CATSDLTQGEQYF. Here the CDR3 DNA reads TGTGCCACCAGTGATTTGACCCAAGGCGAGCAGTACTTC.

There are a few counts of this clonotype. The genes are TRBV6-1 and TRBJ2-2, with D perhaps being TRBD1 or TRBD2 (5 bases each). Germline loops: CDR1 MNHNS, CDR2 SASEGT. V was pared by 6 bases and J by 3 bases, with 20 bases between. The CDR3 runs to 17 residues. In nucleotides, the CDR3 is TGTGCCAGCAGCGACAATCCGGGAAGGGGATACACCGGGGAGCTGTTTTTT. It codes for CASSDNPGRGYTGELFF.

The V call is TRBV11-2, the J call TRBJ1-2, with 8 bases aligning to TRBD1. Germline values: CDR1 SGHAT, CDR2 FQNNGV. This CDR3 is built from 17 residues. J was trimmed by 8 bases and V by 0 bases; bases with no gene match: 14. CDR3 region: CASSLDGTGAPLGGYTF. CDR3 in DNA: TGTGCCAGCAGCTTAGATGGGACAGGTGCTCCCCTTGGGGGCTACACCTTC.

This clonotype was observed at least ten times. The CDR3 DNA sequence: TGCGCCAGCAGTGAAGGGACAGGGGGCCATCTCGAGCAGTACTTC. Translating it yields CASSEGTGGHLEQYF. The chain employs TRBV10-2 and TRBJ2-7; 12 positions agree with TRBD1. The CDR3 contains 15 residues. The V segment lost 3 bases and the J segment 6 bases; nucleotides outside the gene matches: 6. Germline-derived CDR1 and CDR2 are WSHSY and SAAADI.

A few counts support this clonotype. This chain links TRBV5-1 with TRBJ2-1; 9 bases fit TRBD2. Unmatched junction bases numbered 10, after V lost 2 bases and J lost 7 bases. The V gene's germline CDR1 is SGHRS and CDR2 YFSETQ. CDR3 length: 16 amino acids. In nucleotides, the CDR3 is TGCGCCAGCAGCTTACCTCTAGCGGGAAGTATGAATGAGCAGTTCTTC. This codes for CASSLPLAGSMNEQFF.

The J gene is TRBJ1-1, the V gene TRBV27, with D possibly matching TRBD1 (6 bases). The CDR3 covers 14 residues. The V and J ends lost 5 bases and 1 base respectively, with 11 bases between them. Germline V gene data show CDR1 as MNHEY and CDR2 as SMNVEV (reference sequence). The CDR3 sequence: CASSKVDRNTEAFF. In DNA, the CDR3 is TGTGCCAGCAGTAAAGTGGACAGGAACACTGAAGCTTTCTTT.

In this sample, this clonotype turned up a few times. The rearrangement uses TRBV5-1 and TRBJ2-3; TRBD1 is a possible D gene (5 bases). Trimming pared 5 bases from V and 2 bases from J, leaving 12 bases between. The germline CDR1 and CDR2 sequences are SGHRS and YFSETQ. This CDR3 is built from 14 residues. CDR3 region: CASRTDTITDTQYF. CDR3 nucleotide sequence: TGCGCCAGCAGAACGGACACAATCACAGATACGCAGTATTTT.

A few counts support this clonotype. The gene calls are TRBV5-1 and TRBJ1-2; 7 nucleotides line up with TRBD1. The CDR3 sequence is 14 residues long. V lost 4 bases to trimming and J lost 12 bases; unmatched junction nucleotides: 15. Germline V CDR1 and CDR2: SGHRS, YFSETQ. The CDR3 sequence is CASSLWTQGEKNTF. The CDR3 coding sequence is TGCGCCAGCAGCCTCTGGACCCAGGGGGAGAAGAACACCTTC.

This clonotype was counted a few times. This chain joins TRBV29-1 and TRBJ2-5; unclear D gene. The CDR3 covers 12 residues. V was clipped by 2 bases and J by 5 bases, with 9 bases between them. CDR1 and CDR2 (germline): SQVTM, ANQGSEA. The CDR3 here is CSVEYPRETQYF. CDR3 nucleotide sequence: TGCAGCGTTGAATATCCCCGGGAGACCCAGTACTTC.

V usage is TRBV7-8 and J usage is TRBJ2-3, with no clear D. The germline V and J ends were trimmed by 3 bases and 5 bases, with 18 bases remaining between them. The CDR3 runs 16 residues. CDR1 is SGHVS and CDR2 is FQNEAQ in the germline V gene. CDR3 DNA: TGTGCCAGCAGCTTTGGCCGGGTCCCCGGTGGAGATACGCAGTATTTT. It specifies CASSFGRVPGGDTQYF.

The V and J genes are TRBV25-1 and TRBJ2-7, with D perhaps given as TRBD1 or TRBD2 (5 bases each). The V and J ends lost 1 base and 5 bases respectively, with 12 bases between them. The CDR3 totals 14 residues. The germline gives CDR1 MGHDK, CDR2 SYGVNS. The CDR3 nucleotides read TGTGCCAGCAGTGAATCACGGGGCAAGCACGAGCAGTACTTC. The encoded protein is CASSESRGKHEQYF.

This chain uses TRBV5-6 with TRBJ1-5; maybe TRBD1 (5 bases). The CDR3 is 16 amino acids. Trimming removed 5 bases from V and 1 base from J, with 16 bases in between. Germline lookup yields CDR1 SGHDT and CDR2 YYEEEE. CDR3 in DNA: TGTGCCAGCAGATCTGTAGTTGGGGGGAGCAATCAGCCCCAGCATTTT. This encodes CASRSVVGGSNQPQHF.

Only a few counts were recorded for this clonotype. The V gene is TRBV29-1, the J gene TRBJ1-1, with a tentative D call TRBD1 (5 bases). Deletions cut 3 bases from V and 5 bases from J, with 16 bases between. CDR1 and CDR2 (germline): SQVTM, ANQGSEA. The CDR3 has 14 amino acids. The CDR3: CSVEKAVGGTEAFF. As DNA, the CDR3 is TGCAGCGTTGAGAAGGCAGTTGGGGGGACTGAAGCTTTCTTT.

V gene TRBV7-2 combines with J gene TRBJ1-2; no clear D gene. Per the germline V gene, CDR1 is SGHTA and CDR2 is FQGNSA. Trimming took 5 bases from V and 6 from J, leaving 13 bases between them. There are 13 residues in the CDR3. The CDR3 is CASSPPRSNGYTF. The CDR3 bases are TGTGCCAGCAGCCCACCACGAAGTAATGGCTACACCTTC.

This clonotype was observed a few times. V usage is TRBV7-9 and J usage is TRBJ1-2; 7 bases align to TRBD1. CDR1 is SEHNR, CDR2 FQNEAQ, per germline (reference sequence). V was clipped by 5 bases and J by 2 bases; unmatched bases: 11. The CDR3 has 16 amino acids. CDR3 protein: CASSLRGGPLNYGYTF. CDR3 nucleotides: TGTGCCAGCAGCCTTAGAGGGGGCCCTTTAAACTATGGCTACACCTTC.

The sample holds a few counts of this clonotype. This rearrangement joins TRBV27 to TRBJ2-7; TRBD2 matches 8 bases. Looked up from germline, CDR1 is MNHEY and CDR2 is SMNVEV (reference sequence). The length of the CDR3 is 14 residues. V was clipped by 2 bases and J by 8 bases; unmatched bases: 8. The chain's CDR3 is CASSLGAGATKQYF. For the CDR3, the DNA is TGTGCCAGCAGTTTAGGAGCGGGAGCTACGAAGCAGTACTTC.

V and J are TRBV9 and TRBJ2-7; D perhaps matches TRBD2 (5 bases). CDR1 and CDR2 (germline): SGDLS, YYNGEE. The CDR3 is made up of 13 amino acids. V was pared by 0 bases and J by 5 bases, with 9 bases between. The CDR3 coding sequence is TGTGCCAGCAGCGTAGATCTCGGGAACGAGCAGTACTTC. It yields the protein CASSVDLGNEQYF.

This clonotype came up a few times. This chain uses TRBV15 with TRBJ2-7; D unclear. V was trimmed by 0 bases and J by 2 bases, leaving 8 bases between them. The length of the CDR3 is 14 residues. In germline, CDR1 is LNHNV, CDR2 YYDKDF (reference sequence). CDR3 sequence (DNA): TGTGCCACCAGCAGAGATAATGGGCCCTACGAGCAGTACTTC. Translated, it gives CATSRDNGPYEQYF.

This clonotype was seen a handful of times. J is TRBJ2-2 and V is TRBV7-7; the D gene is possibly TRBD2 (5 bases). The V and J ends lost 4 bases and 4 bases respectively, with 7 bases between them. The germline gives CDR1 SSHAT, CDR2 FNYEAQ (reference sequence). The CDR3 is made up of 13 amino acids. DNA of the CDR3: TGTGCCAGCAGCTCGGGGATCACCGGGGAGCTGTTTTTT. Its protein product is CASSSGITGELFF.

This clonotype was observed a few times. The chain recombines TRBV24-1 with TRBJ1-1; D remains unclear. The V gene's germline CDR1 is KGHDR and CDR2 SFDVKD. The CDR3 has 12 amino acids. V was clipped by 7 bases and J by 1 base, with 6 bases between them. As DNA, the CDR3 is TGTGCCACCAGGGGTCCGAACACTGAAGCTTTCTTT. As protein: CATRGPNTEAFF.

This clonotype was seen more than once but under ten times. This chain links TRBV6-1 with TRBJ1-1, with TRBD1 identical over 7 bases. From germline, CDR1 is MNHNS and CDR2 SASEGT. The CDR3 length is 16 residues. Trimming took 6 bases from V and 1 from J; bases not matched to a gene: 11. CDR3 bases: TGTGCCAGCAGCCGGACAGGTACAATGTCGAACACTGAAGCTTTCTTT. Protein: CASSRTGTMSNTEAFF.

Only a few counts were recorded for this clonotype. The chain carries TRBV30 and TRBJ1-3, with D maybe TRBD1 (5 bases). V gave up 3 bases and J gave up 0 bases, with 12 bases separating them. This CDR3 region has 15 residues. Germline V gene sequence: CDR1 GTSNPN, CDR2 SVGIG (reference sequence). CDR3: CAWSGAVISGNTIYF. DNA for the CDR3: TGTGCCTGGAGCGGGGCCGTTATCTCTGGAAACACCATATATTTT.

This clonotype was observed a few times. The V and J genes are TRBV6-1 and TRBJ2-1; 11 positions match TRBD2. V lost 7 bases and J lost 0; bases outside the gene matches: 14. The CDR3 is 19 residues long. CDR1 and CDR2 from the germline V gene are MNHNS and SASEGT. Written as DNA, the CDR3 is TGTGCCAGCACCCTCCTCGGGACTAGCGGCCCGAGCTCCTACAATGAGCAGTTCTTC. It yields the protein CASTLLGTSGPSSYNEQFF.